This TCR beta chain comes out of a study of T cell responses to AZD1222 COVID-19 vaccine. A few counts support this clone. Its target is not known. The assay was immunoSEQ multiplex PCR, and TCRdb's table has in-frame clones only and misses some. The sample yields fewer than 200,000 clones, about 90% seen once. Findings of the study overall: Variant regions that are unmutated are reportedly the target of nearly half of spike-specific TCRs. With dominance at 160-218 and 743-854, vaccine-associated CD4 TCRs spanned spike. Baseline seropositivity occurred in only six AZD1222 recipients.

Germline V gene lookup returns CDR1 GTSNPN and CDR2 SVGIG (reference sequence). CDR3 length: 11 amino acids. Trimming stripped 4 bases from V and 8 bases from J, with 11 bases between. The genes are TRBV30 and TRBJ1-1; unclear D gene. This TCR was recovered from an adult in good health. The sample was peripheral blood, taken on day 0 of AZD1222 vaccination. CDR3 amino acids: CAWILVEEAFF. Written as DNA, the CDR3 is TGTGCCTGGATCCTCGTGGAGGAAGCTTTCTTT.